This paragraph covers one T cell receptor (beta chain) sequence. Its antigen is currently unknown. The sample comes from a study of blood T cells in healthy people across ages. Then a second PCR, running about 6 to 12 cycles, was carried out with a sample-barcoded 5' primer and a J-beta primer mix. TCRdb used MiXCR to reprocess the 5' RACE reads, holding one entry per CDR3 protein. The data hold around 990,000 distinct CDR3 sequences, with roughly two fifths observed a single time. Study findings and constraints: Investigators treated diversity estimates from one million T cells as underestimates.

V gave up 7 bases and J gave up 2 bases, with 20 bases separating them. Germline CDR1 MDHEN, CDR2 SYDVKM. CDR3 length: 17 residues. The V gene is TRBV28, the J gene TRBJ1-4; a weak D match, TRBD1 (5 bases). What was sequenced was blood. This TCR was recovered from a man younger than 35 in good health. The CDR3 region is CASKRGPFLGTNEKLFF. The CDR3 DNA sequence: TGTGCCAGCAAGCGGGGACCTTTCTTGGGCACTAATGAAAAACTGTTTTTT.